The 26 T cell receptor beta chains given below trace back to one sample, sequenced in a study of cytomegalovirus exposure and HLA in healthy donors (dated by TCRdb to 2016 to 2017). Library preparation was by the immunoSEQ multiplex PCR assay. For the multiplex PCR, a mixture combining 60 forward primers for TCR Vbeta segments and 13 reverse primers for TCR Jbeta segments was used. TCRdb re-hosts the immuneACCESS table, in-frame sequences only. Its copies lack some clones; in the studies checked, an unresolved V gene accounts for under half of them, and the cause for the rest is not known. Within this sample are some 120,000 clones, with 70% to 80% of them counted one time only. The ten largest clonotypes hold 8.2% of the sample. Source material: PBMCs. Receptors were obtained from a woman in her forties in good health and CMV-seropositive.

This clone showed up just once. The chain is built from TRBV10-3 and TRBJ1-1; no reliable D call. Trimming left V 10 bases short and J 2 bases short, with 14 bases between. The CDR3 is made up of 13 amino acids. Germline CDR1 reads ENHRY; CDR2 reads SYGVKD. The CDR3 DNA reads TGTGCCACCCGGATAGACATTAACACTGAAGCTTTCTTT. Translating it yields CATRIDINTEAFF.

The CDR3 DNA reads as TGTGCCAGCAGCGAGACTAGCGGGGGTCCCTACGAGCAGTACTTC. This codes for CASSETSGGPYEQYF. The V call is TRBV7-6, the J call TRBJ2-7; 12 bases are shared with TRBD2. The CDR3 consists of 15 residues. CDR1 and CDR2 (germline): SGHVS, FNYEAQ. Trimming took 5 bases from V and 2 from J; bases not matched to a gene: 4.

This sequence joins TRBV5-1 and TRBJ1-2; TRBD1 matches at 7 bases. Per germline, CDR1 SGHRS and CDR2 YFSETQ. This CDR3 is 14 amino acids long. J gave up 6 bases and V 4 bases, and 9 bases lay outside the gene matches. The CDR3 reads CASSLIGQGDGYTF. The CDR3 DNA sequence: TGCGCCAGCAGCCTGATTGGGCAGGGGGATGGCTACACCTTC.

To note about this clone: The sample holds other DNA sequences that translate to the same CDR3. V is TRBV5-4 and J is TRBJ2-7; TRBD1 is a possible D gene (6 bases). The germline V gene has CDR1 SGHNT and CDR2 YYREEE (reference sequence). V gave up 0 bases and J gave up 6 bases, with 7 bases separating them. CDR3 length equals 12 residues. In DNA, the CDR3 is TGTGCCAGCAGCTTGGACAGGGTCGAGCAGTACTTC. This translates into CASSLDRVEQYF.

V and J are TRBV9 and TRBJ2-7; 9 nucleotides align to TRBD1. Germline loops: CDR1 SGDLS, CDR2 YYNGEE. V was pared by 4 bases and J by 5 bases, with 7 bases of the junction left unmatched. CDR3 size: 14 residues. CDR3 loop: CASSPWDRVHEQYF. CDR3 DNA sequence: TGTGCCAGCAGCCCCTGGGACAGGGTCCACGAGCAGTACTTC. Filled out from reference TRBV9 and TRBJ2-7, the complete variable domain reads DSGVTQTPKHLITATGQRVTLRCSPRSGDLSVYWYQQSLDQGLQFLIQYYNGEERAKGNILERFSAQQFPDLHSELNLSSLELGDSALYFCASSPWDRVHEQYFGPGTRLTVT.

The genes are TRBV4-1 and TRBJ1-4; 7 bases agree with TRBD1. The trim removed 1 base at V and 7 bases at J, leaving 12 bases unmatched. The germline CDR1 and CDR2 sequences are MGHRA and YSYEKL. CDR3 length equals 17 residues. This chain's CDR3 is CASSQAPVGTAFEKLFF. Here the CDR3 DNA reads TGCGCCAGCAGCCAAGCTCCGGTCGGGACAGCCTTTGAAAAACTGTTTTTT.

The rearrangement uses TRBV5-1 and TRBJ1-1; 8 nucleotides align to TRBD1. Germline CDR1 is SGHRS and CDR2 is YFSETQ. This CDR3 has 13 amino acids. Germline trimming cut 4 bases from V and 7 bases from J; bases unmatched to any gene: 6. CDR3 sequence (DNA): TGCGCCAGCAGCCTAGGGACAGGCCTTGAAGCTTTCTTT. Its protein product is CASSLGTGLEAFF.

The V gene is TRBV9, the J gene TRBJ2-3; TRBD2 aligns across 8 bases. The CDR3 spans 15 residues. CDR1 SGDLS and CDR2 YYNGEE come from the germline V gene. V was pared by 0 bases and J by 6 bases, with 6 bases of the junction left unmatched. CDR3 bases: TGTGCCAGCAGCGTAGGTGGCGGGAGGAGGGATACGCAGTATTTT. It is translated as CASSVGGGRRDTQYF.

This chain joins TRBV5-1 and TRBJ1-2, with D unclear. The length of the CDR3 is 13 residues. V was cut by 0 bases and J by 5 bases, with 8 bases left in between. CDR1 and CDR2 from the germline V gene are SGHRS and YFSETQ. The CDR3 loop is CASSLAGLYGYTF. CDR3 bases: TGCGCCAGCAGCTTGGCCGGGTTGTATGGCTACACCTTC.

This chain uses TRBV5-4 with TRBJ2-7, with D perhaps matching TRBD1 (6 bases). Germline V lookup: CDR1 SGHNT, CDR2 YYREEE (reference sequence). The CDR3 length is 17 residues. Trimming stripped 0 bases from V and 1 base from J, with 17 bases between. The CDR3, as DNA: TGTGCCAGCAGCTTGGGGACAGAGAGAATTCCTTCCTACGAGCAGTACTTC. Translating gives CASSLGTERIPSYEQYF.

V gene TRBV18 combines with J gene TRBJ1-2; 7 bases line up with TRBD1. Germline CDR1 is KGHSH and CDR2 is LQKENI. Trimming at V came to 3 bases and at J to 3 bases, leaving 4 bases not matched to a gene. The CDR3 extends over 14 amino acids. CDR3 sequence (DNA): TGTGCCAGCTCACCCCGGGACAGCTACTATGGCTACACCTTC. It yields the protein CASSPRDSYYGYTF. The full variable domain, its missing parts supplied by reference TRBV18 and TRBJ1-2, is NAGVMQNPRHLVRRRGQEARLRCSPMKGHSHVYWYRQLPEEGLKFMVYLQKENIIDESGMPKERFSAEFPKEGPSILRIQQVVRGDSAAYFCASSPRDSYYGYTFGSGTRLTVV.

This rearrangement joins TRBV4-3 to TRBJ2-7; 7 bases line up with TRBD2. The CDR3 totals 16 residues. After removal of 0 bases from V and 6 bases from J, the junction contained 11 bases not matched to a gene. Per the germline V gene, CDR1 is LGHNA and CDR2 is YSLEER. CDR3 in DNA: TGCGCCAGCAGCCAAGATCCCCGGGGGGAGGGAAGCGAGCAGTACTTC. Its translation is CASSQDPRGEGSEQYF.

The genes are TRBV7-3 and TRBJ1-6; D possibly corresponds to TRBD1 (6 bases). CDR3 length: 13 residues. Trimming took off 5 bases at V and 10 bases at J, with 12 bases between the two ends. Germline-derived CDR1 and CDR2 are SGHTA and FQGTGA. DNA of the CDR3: TGTGCCAGCAGCGCTCAGGGGTCCTCACCCCTCCACTTT. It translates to CASSAQGSSPLHF.

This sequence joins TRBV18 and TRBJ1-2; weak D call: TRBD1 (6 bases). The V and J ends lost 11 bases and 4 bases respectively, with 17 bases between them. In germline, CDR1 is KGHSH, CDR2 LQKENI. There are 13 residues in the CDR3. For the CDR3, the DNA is TGTGCCTCCAGGGGTGGCGGAACCTATGGCTACACCTTC. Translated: CASRGGGTYGYTF.

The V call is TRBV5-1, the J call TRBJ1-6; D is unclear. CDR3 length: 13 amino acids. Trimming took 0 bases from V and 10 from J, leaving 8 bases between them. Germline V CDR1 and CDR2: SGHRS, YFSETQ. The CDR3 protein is CASSLDLESPLHF. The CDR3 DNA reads TGCGCCAGCAGCTTGGATCTGGAGTCACCCCTCCACTTT.

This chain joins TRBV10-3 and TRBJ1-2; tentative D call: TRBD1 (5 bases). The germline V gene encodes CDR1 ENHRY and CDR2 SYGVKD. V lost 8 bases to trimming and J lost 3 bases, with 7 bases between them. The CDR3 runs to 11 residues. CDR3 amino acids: CAIAGDYGYTF. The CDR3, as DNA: TGTGCCATCGCGGGGGACTATGGCTACACCTTC.

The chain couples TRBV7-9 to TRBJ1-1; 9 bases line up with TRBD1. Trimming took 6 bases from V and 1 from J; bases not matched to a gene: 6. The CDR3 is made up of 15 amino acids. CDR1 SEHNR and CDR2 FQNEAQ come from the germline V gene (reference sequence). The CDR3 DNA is TGTGCCAGCAGATTCACAGGGGGCGAGAACACTGAAGCTTTCTTT. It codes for CASRFTGGENTEAFF.

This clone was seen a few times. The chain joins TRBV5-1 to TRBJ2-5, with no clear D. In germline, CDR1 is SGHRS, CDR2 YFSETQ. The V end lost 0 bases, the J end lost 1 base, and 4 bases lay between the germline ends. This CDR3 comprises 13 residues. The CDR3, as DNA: TGCGCCAGCAGCTTGGCGGTCCAAGAGACCCAGTACTTC. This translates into CASSLAVQETQYF. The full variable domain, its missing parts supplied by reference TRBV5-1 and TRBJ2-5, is KAGVTQTPRYLIKTRGQQVTLSCSPISGHRSVSWYQQTPGQGLQFLFEYFSETQRNKGNFPGRFSGRQFSNSRSEMNVSTLELGDSALYLCASSLAVQETQYFGPGTRLLVL.

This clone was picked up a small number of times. This chain's CDR3 is CASSDTMAEAFF. CDR3 coding DNA: TGCGCCAGCAGCGACACCATGGCTGAAGCTTTCTTT. V gene TRBV5-1 combines with J gene TRBJ1-1; D unclear. CDR1 is SGHRS and CDR2 is YFSETQ in the germline V gene. The V end was cut by 4 bases, the J end by 6 bases, with 10 bases between. The CDR3 covers 12 residues.

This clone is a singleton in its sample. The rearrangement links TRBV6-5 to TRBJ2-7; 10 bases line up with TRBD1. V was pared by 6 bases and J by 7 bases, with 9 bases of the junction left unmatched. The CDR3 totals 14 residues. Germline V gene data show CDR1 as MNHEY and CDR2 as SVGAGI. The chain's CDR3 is CASSNGQGEAEQYF. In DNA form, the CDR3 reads TGTGCCAGCAGCAATGGACAGGGGGAAGCTGAGCAGTACTTC.

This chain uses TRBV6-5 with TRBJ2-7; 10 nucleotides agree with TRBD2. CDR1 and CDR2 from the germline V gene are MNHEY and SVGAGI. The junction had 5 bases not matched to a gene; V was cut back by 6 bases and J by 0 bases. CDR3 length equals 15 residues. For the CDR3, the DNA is TGTGCCAGCAGCATCAGCGGGGGGGCCTCCTACGAGCAGTACTTC. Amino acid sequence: CASSISGGASYEQYF.

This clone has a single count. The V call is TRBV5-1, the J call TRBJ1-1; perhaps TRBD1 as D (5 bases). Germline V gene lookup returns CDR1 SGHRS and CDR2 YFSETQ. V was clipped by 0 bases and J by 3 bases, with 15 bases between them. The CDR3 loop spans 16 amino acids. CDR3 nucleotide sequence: TGCGCCAGCAGCTTGGGGGCGGGGGGAAGGGACACTGAAGCTTTCTTT. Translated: CASSLGAGGRDTEAFF.

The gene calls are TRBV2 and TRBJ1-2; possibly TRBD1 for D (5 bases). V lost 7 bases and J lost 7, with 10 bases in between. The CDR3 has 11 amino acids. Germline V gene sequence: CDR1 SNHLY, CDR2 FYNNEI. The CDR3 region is CASIGASGYTF. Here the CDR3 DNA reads TGTGCCAGCATAGGGGCAAGTGGCTACACCTTC.

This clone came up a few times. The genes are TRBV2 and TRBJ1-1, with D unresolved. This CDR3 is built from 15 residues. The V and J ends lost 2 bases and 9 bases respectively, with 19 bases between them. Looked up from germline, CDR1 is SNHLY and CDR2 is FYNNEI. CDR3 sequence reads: CASSELVVHGIKAFF. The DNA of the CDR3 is TGTGCCAGCAGTGAACTCGTTGTCCACGGGATTAAAGCTTTCTTT.

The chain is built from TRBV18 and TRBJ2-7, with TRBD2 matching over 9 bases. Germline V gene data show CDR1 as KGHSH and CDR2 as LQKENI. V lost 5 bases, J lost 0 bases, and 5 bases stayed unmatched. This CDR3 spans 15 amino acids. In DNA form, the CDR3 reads TGTGCCAGCTCATTTAGCGGGGGAAACTCCTACGAGCAGTACTTC. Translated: CASSFSGGNSYEQYF.

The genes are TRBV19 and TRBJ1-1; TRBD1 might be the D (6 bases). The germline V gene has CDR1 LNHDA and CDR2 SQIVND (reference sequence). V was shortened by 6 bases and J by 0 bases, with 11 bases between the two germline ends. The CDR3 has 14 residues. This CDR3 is CASSDRSMNTEAFF. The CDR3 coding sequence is TGTGCCAGTAGCGACAGGTCCATGAACACTGAAGCTTTCTTT.